This T cell receptor beta chain appears in the sequencing data of a study of blood T cells in healthy people across ages. Study findings and constraints: Estimated diversity, derived from one million T cells, was regarded as an underestimate. A roughly linear fall in TCR beta diversity per million T cells was seen with increasing age. Unsorted PBMCs blocked a conclusive comparison of naive and antigen-experienced cells.

Primed by a sample-barcoded 5' primer and a J-beta primer mix, a second PCR proceeded for roughly 6 to 12 cycles. Template switching added a 12-random-nucleotide identifier to every cDNA molecule. One entry per CDR3 protein, called by TCRdb with MiXCR from the 5' RACE reads. The repertoire includes 710,000 or so distinct CDR3 sequences, roughly 20% of them detected once, and roughly a fifth sits in the top ten. This CDR3 spans 15 amino acids. Per germline, CDR1 MNHNY and CDR2 SVGAGI (reference sequence). V lost 2 bases and J 5 bases, leaving 15 bases between the germline ends. Comment on this clonotype: The antigen is not known.

This sequence originates from a man in his 70s in good health. The material sequenced was blood. The J gene is TRBJ1-2, the V gene TRBV6-6, with TRBD1 as a possible D gene (6 bases). Here the CDR3 reads CASSYIAGQGYGYTF. The CDR3 region has the DNA TGTGCCAGCAGTTACATAGCGGGCCAGGGGTATGGCTACACCTTC.